This T cell receptor beta chain was profiled in a study of regulatory T cells in long-lasting Graves disease. Time point described: newly diagnosed GD, antithyroid drugs for less than 3 months. RNA extracted from PBMCs served as the sequencing template. The TCR beta library used iRepertoire HTBI primers with Arm-PCR amplification of CDR3. TCRdb recomputed calls from the multiplex PCR reads with MiXCR, one row per CDR3 protein. Of roughly 420,000 distinct CDR3 sequences listed, 13% to 15% are singletons. This clonotype has ten or more counts. V was pared by 2 bases and J by 8 bases, with 9 bases between. The germline V gene encodes CDR1 KGHSY and CDR2 FQNENV. The CDR3 extends over 12 amino acids. This sample also appeared in a second study, on T cells in Graves' hyperthyroidism and ophthalmopathy.

The sequence derives from a woman aged 50 to 60 with Graves disease. The chain is built from TRBV16 and TRBJ1-2; D ambiguous. The specimen comprised peripheral blood mononuclear cells (PBMCs), sampled at new diagnosis, from a patient treated with antithyroid drugs. CDR3 nucleotides: TGTGCCAGCAGCCAAGGTCCCGCCGGCTACACCTTC. The encoded protein is CASSQGPAGYTF. Variable domain in full (rest from reference TRBV16 and TRBJ1-2): GEEVAQTPKHLVRGEGQKAKLYCAPIKGHSYVFWYQQVLKNEFKFLISFQNENVFDETGMPKERFSAKCLPNSPCSLEIQATKLEDSAVYFCASSQGPAGYTFGSGTRLTVV.